Presented here are 13 T cell receptor beta chains from one specimen sequenced in a study of identical twins. One entry per CDR3 protein results from TCRdb running MiXCR on the 5' RACE reads. The sample includes 500,000 to 600,000 distinct CDR3 sequences, less than 25% of them seen just once. A further study also used this sample, focusing on T cells expressing NK-cell markers.

Sequences were obtained from CD4+ T cells sorted from blood. These TCRs come from a woman aged 18-30 years in good health.

The CDR3 loop reads CAIKNSTQETQYF. The CDR3 DNA reads TGTGCCATCAAAAACAGTACCCAAGAGACCCAGTACTTC. This chain connects TRBV10-3 to TRBJ2-5; no definite D call. Germline V gene lookup returns CDR1 ENHRY and CDR2 SYGVKD. This CDR3 region has 13 residues. Trimming removed 7 bases from V and 1 base from J, with 10 bases in between.

The rearrangement links TRBV7-9 to TRBJ2-7, with D perhaps assigned TRBD1 or TRBD2 (5 bases each). Germline CDR1 is SEHNR and CDR2 is FQNEAQ (reference sequence). Trimming left V 7 bases short and J 6 bases short, with 13 bases between. This CDR3 comprises 12 residues. CDR3 sequence (DNA): TGTGCCAGCACCCTGATGAGGGGCGAGCAGTACTTC. This codes for CASTLMRGEQYF.

In this sample, this clonotype turned up many times. The chain has TRBV20-1 and TRBJ1-1, with unresolved D. The germline CDR1 and CDR2 sequences are DFQATT and SNEGSKA (reference sequence). The CDR3 contains 12 residues. V lost 3 bases, J lost 1 base, and 6 bases lay in between. The CDR3 sequence: CSARTENTEAFF. In DNA form, the CDR3 reads TGCAGTGCTAGGACCGAGAACACTGAAGCTTTCTTT.

The chain has TRBV20-1 and TRBJ2-6; D ambiguous. V was clipped by 3 bases and J by 0 bases, with 18 bases between them. Germline CDR1 DFQATT, CDR2 SNEGSKA (reference sequence). The CDR3 extends over 18 amino acids. The CDR3 bases are TGCAGTGCTAGCAGAGACATTCCAGGTGCCTCTGGGGCCAACGTCCTGACTTTC. Encoded protein: CSASRDIPGASGANVLTF.

This clonotype was detected only a few times. The chain recombines TRBV6-4 with TRBJ1-2; D ambiguous. The length of the CDR3 is 12 residues. In germline, CDR1 is MRHNA, CDR2 SNTAGT. The ends were cut back, 6 bases at V and 8 bases at J, with 13 bases in the middle. CDR3: CASRIGYLGYTF. CDR3 DNA: TGTGCCAGCAGGATTGGCTATTTGGGCTACACCTTC.

This clonotype was observed a handful of times. The chain has TRBV29-1 and TRBJ2-3; a weak D match, TRBD2 (5 bases). The length of the CDR3 is 16 residues. Germline CDR1 is SQVTM and CDR2 is ANQGSEA. The V end was cut by 2 bases, the J end by 3 bases, with 18 bases between. The CDR3 coding sequence is TGCAGCGTTGAATTGATAACAGATCGAGGGACAGATACGCAGTATTTT. It codes for CSVELITDRGTDTQYF.

This clonotype came up a few times. The chain has TRBV27 and TRBJ1-5; D unresolved. Germline loops: CDR1 MNHEY, CDR2 SMNVEV (reference sequence). Trimming shortened V by 6 bases and J by 3 bases, and 12 bases separated the two germline ends. This CDR3 has 14 amino acids. CDR3 sequence: CASSSLSSNQPQHF. CDR3 in DNA: TGTGCCAGCAGCTCCCTTAGCTCCAATCAGCCCCAGCATTTT.

The chain combines TRBV5-1 with TRBJ2-1; D not certain. Germline V gene data show CDR1 as SGHRS and CDR2 as YFSETQ. V lost 2 bases and J 8 bases, leaving 8 bases between the germline ends. The CDR3 has 12 residues. As DNA, the CDR3 is TGCGCCAGCAGCTTAGGACCTTATGAGCAGTTCTTC. Encoded protein: CASSLGPYEQFF. The full variable domain, completed using reference TRBV5-1 and TRBJ2-1, is KAGVTQTPRYLIKTRGQQVTLSCSPISGHRSVSWYQQTPGQGLQFLFEYFSETQRNKGNFPGRFSGRQFSNSRSEMNVSTLELGDSALYLCASSLGPYEQFFGPGTRLTVL.

This clonotype came up a few times. The V and J genes are TRBV12-3 or TRBV12-4 and TRBJ2-1; 14 bases are shared with TRBD2. V lost 6 bases and J lost 9; bases outside the gene matches: 7. The CDR3 has 15 amino acids. CDR3 protein: CASRIRLAGGGEQFF. In nucleotides, the CDR3 is TGTGCCAGCAGGATCCGACTAGCGGGAGGGGGTGAGCAGTTCTTC.

This chain uses TRBV5-5 with TRBJ2-1; D gene unclear. The CDR3 length is 13 residues. Germline V CDR1 and CDR2: SGHKS, YYEKEE (reference sequence). V was clipped by 4 bases and J by 2 bases, with 7 bases between them. CDR3: CASSLWPYNEQFF. The CDR3 nucleotides read TGTGCCAGCAGCCTATGGCCCTACAATGAGCAGTTCTTC.

The chain carries TRBV7-2 and TRBJ2-5; D call uncertain. Germline CDR1 and CDR2: SGHTA and FQGNSA. Trimming removed 6 bases at V and 0 bases at J, with 14 bases between. This CDR3 spans 15 amino acids. CDR3 sequence: CASRPGYPYQETQYF. Written as DNA, the CDR3 is TGTGCCAGCAGACCCGGGTACCCCTACCAAGAGACCCAGTACTTC.

In its sample, this clonotype was seen a few times. The chain carries TRBV5-1 and TRBJ2-7; possibly TRBD1 for D (5 bases). Germline values: CDR1 SGHRS, CDR2 YFSETQ. The CDR3 totals 14 residues. Trimming removed 0 bases at V and 3 bases at J, with 10 bases between. This CDR3 is CASSLVGQLYEQYF. The CDR3 DNA reads TGCGCCAGCAGCTTGGTGGGGCAGCTCTACGAGCAGTACTTC. Full variable domain (missing parts from reference TRBV5-1 and TRBJ2-7): KAGVTQTPRYLIKTRGQQVTLSCSPISGHRSVSWYQQTPGQGLQFLFEYFSETQRNKGNFPGRFSGRQFSNSRSEMNVSTLELGDSALYLCASSLVGQLYEQYFGPGTRLTVT.

This clonotype came up once. This sequence joins TRBV9 and TRBJ2-7, with 8 bases fitting TRBD2. The V gene end was trimmed by 7 bases and the J gene end by 2 bases; junction bases not matched to a gene: 5. CDR3 length equals 13 residues. The germline gives CDR1 SGDLS, CDR2 YYNGEE. The CDR3: CASGGGYAYEQYF. CDR3 sequence (DNA): TGTGCCAGCGGCGGGGGGTACGCCTACGAGCAGTACTTC. Full variable domain (rest looked up from reference TRBV9 and TRBJ2-7): DSGVTQTPKHLITATGQRVTLRCSPRSGDLSVYWYQQSLDQGLQFLIQYYNGEERAKGNILERFSAQQFPDLHSELNLSSLELGDSALYFCASGGGYAYEQYFGPGTRLTVT.